The 19 T cell receptor beta chains in this list originate from one sample, sequenced in a study of blood T cell repertoires in COVID-19. Profiled with immunoSEQ multiplex PCR; TCRdb holds only in-frame clones, not every one. The sample carries 200,000 or so clones, around four fifths recorded once. The source material was PBMCs or T cells enriched from blood (not recorded which). These receptors were obtained from a woman aged 45-65 years who had been exposed to COVID-19.

This clone was observed a handful of times. The chain links TRBV4-2 to TRBJ2-1; TRBD2 aligns across 11 bases. The length of the CDR3 is 15 residues. Trimming took 8 bases from V and 7 from J; bases not matched to a gene: 10. Germline CDR1 LGHNA, CDR2 YNFKEQ. CDR3 sequence reads: CASSVGLAGDNEQFF. As DNA, the CDR3 is TGTGCCAGCTCCGTCGGACTAGCGGGCGATAATGAGCAGTTCTTC.

The J gene is TRBJ2-7, the V gene TRBV6-6; perhaps TRBD2 as D (5 bases). Trimming cost V 1 base and J 4 bases, with 14 bases left between them. The germline V gene encodes CDR1 MNHNY and CDR2 SVGAGI (reference sequence). The CDR3 length is 15 residues. The CDR3 protein is CASSYYPTEAYEQYF. The CDR3 nucleotides read TGTGCCAGCAGTTACTACCCCACGGAGGCTTACGAGCAGTACTTC.

This chain links TRBV19 with TRBJ2-3; 7 positions match TRBD2. Trimming took 6 bases from V and 6 from J; bases not matched to a gene: 18. The CDR3 sequence is 17 residues long. The germline V gene has CDR1 LNHDA and CDR2 SQIVND (reference sequence). CDR3 bases: TGTGCCAGTAGCCTTTCGACTAGCATATCCAGATGGGATACGCAGTATTTT. This encodes CASSLSTSISRWDTQYF.

The chain uses TRBV10-3 and TRBJ1-6, with 7 bases aligning to TRBD1. The CDR3 length is 15 residues. With V trimmed by 6 bases and J by 5 bases, 7 bases remained unmatched. The germline V gene has CDR1 ENHRY and CDR2 SYGVKD. The CDR3: CAIRPGTVDNSPLHF. The CDR3, as DNA: TGTGCCATCAGGCCCGGGACAGTTGATAATTCACCCCTCCACTTT.

The rearrangement joins TRBV6-2 or TRBV6-3 to TRBJ1-5; D remains unclear. This CDR3 is 16 amino acids long. V lost 6 bases and J 0 bases, leaving 15 bases between the germline ends. CDR1 is MNHEY, CDR2 SVGEGT, per germline. The CDR3 spells CASSRFKLDSNQPQHF. For the CDR3, the DNA is TGTGCCAGCAGCCGCTTCAAACTAGATAGCAATCAGCCCCAGCATTTT.

The chain combines TRBV29-1 with TRBJ1-2, with D unresolved. V lost 7 bases, J lost 0 bases, and 12 bases lay in between. The CDR3 is made up of 13 amino acids. Germline CDR1 SQVTM, CDR2 ANQGSEA. Here the CDR3 reads CSAQVTANYGYTF. The CDR3 nucleotides are TGCAGCGCTCAAGTGACTGCTAACTATGGCTACACCTTC.

The genes are TRBV4-3 and TRBJ1-2, with a weak D call TRBD1 (5 bases). Germline CDR1 and CDR2: LGHNA and YSLEER. The CDR3 extends over 16 amino acids. Trimming stripped 0 bases from V and 5 bases from J, with 16 bases between. The chain's CDR3 is CASSQDGTGRGYGYTF. CDR3 coding DNA: TGCGCCAGCAGCCAAGATGGTACGGGGAGGGGTTATGGCTACACCTTC.

The rearrangement uses TRBV19 and TRBJ1-2; D possibly corresponds to TRBD1 (6 bases). The CDR3 is 15 residues long. Trimming took off 5 bases at V and 4 bases at J, with 17 bases between the two ends. CDR1 and CDR2 (germline): LNHDA, SQIVND (reference sequence). CDR3 loop: CASSEWGREGYGYTF. The CDR3 DNA sequence: TGTGCCAGTAGTGAGTGGGGGCGAGAGGGCTATGGCTACACCTTC.

CDR3 sequence (DNA): TGTGCCAGCAGCCGGACAGGGTCGAGCTATGGCTACACCTTC. This encodes CASSRTGSSYGYTF. V is TRBV7-2 and J is TRBJ1-2, with 8 bases aligning to TRBD1. CDR1 is SGHTA and CDR2 is FQGNSA in the germline V gene. CDR3 size: 14 residues. Germline trimming cut 5 bases from V and 4 bases from J; bases unmatched to any gene: 6.

V usage is TRBV11-3 and J usage is TRBJ1-3; 9 bases map to TRBD1. The germline gives CDR1 SGHNT, CDR2 YENEEA. The CDR3 sequence is 16 residues long. The V and J ends lost 1 base and 7 bases, in that order; junction bases with no gene match: 8. Here the CDR3 reads CASSLGRNRGRNTIYF. As DNA, the CDR3 is TGTGCCAGCAGCTTAGGAAGGAACAGGGGGCGGAACACCATATATTTT.

The rearrangement uses TRBV7-9 and TRBJ2-1; D may be TRBD2 (6 bases). Germline V gene lookup returns CDR1 SEHNR and CDR2 FQNEAQ (reference sequence). The CDR3 runs 16 residues. The V and J ends lost 1 base and 1 base respectively, with 11 bases between them. CDR3 nucleotides: TGTGCCAGCAGCTTAGGGGGCGGGGCATCCTACAATGAGCAGTTCTTC. It specifies CASSLGGGASYNEQFF.

The chain combines TRBV2 with TRBJ2-2; the match to TRBD2 covers 8 bases. This CDR3 region has 15 residues. Germline CDR1 SNHLY, CDR2 FYNNEI. J lost 5 bases, V lost 4 bases, and 6 bases had no gene match. The CDR3 spells CASSVGSGVTGELFF. Written as DNA, the CDR3 is TGTGCCAGCAGTGTAGGTAGCGGGGTAACCGGGGAGCTGTTTTTT.

The sample holds one count of this clone. The chain carries TRBV3-1 (or the pseudogene TRBV3-2) and TRBJ1-2, with D maybe TRBD1 (5 bases). The V end was cut by 2 bases, the J end by 3 bases, with 10 bases between. CDR3 length: 14 amino acids. Germline CDR1 LGHDT, CDR2 YNNKEL (reference sequence). Here the CDR3 DNA reads TGTGCCAGCAGCCAACGGGACTCCTACTATGGCTACACCTTC. It specifies CASSQRDSYYGYTF.

V is TRBV7-2 and J is TRBJ1-5; 8 nucleotides agree with TRBD1. The V gene end was trimmed by 6 bases and the J gene end by 4 bases; junction bases not matched to a gene: 5. The CDR3 sequence is 14 residues long. CDR1 and CDR2 from the germline V gene are SGHTA and FQGNSA. The CDR3 nucleotides read TGTGCCAGCAGACCGACAGGGGCAAATCAGCCCCAGCATTTT. This encodes CASRPTGANQPQHF.

The CDR3, as DNA: TGTGCCAGCAGTGAATCTCTCCGGGAGCGAGATGGCTACACCTTC. It specifies CASSESLRERDGYTF. The V gene is TRBV25-1, the J gene TRBJ1-2; no clear D. This CDR3 has 15 residues. CDR1 is MGHDK and CDR2 is SYGVNS in the germline V gene. Trimming cost V 1 base and J 6 bases, with 15 bases left between them.

The CDR3 sequence: CASSDRGQGGPYEQYF. CDR3 nucleotide sequence: TGCGCCAGCAGCGACAGGGGACAGGGCGGCCCCTACGAGCAGTACTTC. V is TRBV5-1 and J is TRBJ2-7, with 9 bases lining up with TRBD1. Losses at the gene ends were 4 bases for V and 2 bases for J; bases not matched to a gene: 10. The CDR3 loop spans 16 amino acids. In germline, CDR1 is SGHRS, CDR2 YFSETQ. Full variable domain (missing parts from reference TRBV5-1 and TRBJ2-7): KAGVTQTPRYLIKTRGQQVTLSCSPISGHRSVSWYQQTPGQGLQFLFEYFSETQRNKGNFPGRFSGRQFSNSRSEMNVSTLELGDSALYLCASSDRGQGGPYEQYFGPGTRLTVT.

The V call is TRBV6-6, the J call TRBJ1-1; unclear D gene. V was clipped by 4 bases and J by 1 base, with 7 bases between them. The CDR3 has 13 residues. Germline V CDR1 and CDR2: MNHNY, SVGAGI (reference sequence). CDR3 in amino acids: CASSFPRNTEAFF. CDR3 nucleotide sequence: TGTGCCAGCAGTTTTCCCAGGAACACTGAAGCTTTCTTT.

The chain combines TRBV25-1 with TRBJ1-2; TRBD1 aligns across 10 bases. Germline values: CDR1 MGHDK, CDR2 SYGVNS. V was pared by 6 bases and J by 8 bases, with 6 bases of the junction left unmatched. CDR3 length: 13 amino acids. The CDR3 reads CASRDDRGQGYTF. CDR3 sequence (DNA): TGTGCCAGCAGAGACGACAGGGGGCAAGGCTACACCTTC.

This clone turned up a few times. The chain joins TRBV7-7 to TRBJ1-6; D may be TRBD1 (5 bases). The V end was cut by 3 bases, the J end by 7 bases, with 16 bases between. Germline CDR1 is SSHAT and CDR2 is FNYEAQ (reference sequence). CDR3 size: 16 residues. For the CDR3, the DNA is TGTGCCAGCAGCTTGTCGGGGGAAGAGCGAAATTCACCCCTCCACTTT. It is translated as CASSLSGEERNSPLHF.